The entry below describes one T cell receptor beta chain. The germline gives CDR1 SGHDT, CDR2 YYEEEE. Trimming took 2 bases from V and 6 from J; bases not matched to a gene: 12. The CDR3 is 16 amino acids. These data originate in a study of cytomegalovirus exposure and HLA in healthy donors. Researchers ran the PCR with 60 Vbeta and 13 Jbeta primers. Using immunoSEQ multiplex PCR, the repertoire was profiled, and TCRdb retains in-frame clones only, with some absent. The table lists some 160,000 clones, approximately 80% of them singletons. This chain connects TRBV5-6 to TRBJ2-7; 9 positions agree with TRBD2. The sample taken for sequencing was PBMCs. The source is a woman in her thirties or forties in good health and CMV-seropositive. CDR3 region: CASSLTSSGALGEQYF. In nucleotides, the CDR3 is TGTGCCAGCAGCTTAACTTCTAGCGGGGCGCTCGGCGAGCAGTACTTC.